This is a list of T cell receptor beta chains from one sample in a study of shared clonotypes between healthy human individuals. Using immunoSEQ multiplex PCR, the repertoire was profiled, and TCRdb retains in-frame clones only, with some absent. The sample records 150,000 to 200,000 clones, about 66% being singletons. The sample consisted of memory CD4+ T cells sorted from blood. The receptors shown here come from a man under 40 in good health. CDR3s include the opening cysteine and the closing phenylalanine or tryptophan. The order of the fields is clone size, J gene, D gene, V gene, CDR3 DNA, CDR3 protein. A D gene is named only where the DNA matches it firmly. Size tells how often a clone was seen (once, few, many) or the class of an expanded clone, and some rows leave it out.

NA	TRBJ2-7	TRBD2	TRBV27	TGTGCCAGCAGGCCCAGTTTTCACACCGGGACTAGCGGGTCCGAGCAGTACTTC	CASRPSFHTGTSGSEQYF
NA	TRBJ2-7	NA	TRBV18	TGTGCCAGCTCACCACCAGGGAACAGCTACGAGCAGTACTTC	CASSPPGNSYEQYF
many	TRBJ2-7	NA	TRBV11-2	TGTGCCAGCAGCTCCGCAATTGGCGAGCAGTACTTC	CASSSAIGEQYF
NA	TRBJ2-7	TRBD1	TRBV2	TGTGCCAGCAGAGCCACAGGGGCGCCGTCCTACGAGCAGTACTTC	CASRATGAPSYEQYF
NA	TRBJ2-2	TRBD2	TRBV7-6	TGTGCCAGCAGCTTAGGGGGGCTAGCGGGTATCACCGGGGAGCTGTTTTTT	CASSLGGLAGITGELFF
NA	TRBJ2-1	TRBD2	TRBV5-4	TGTGCCAGCAGCTCGGGTTGGCTAGCGGGAGGGTGGGATGAGCAGTTCTTC	CASSSGWLAGGWDEQFF
NA	TRBJ2-1	NA	TRBV15	TGTGCCACCAGCAGAGATAGGGATTCCTACAATGAGCAGTTCTTC	CATSRDRDSYNEQFF
NA	TRBJ2-4	NA	TRBV9	TGTGCCAGCAGCGTAGACAGACTAGCCAAAAACATTCAGTACTTC	CASSVDRLAKNIQYF
many	TRBJ2-1	NA	TRBV5-1	TGCGCCAGCAGCCCAAGCTCCTACAATGAGCAGTTCTTC	CASSPSSYNEQFF
few	TRBJ2-1	NA	TRBV5-1	TGCGCCAGCAGCTTGGAGGGGAATGAGCAGTTCTTC	CASSLEGNEQFF
NA	TRBJ2-7	NA	TRBV5-1	TGCGCCAGCAGCTCGACCCCGAACCGGGACTGGATCTACGAGCAGTACTTC	CASSSTPNRDWIYEQYF
NA	TRBJ2-5	NA	TRBV6-1	TGTGCCAGCAGTGCCGGAGGGGGGCTCCAAGGGACCCAGTACTTC	CASSAGGGLQGTQYF
once	TRBJ2-2	NA	TRBV6-5	TGTGCCAGCAGTTACGAGGGGTTCGGGGAGCTGTTTTTT	CASSYEGFGELFF
NA	TRBJ2-7	TRBD2	TRBV11-1	TGTGCCAGCAGCCTCCGGGGGGGGTGCTACGAGCAGTACTTC	CASSLRGGCYEQYF
few	TRBJ2-1	NA	TRBV27	TGTGCCAGCAGTTTTTTGCTAGCTAGCCACAATGAGCAGTTCTTC	CASSFLLASHNEQFF
once	TRBJ2-5	NA	TRBV18	TGTGCCAGCTCTCTCGGGACGGCTGCTGGAGAGACCCAGTACTTC	CASSLGTAAGETQYF
NA	TRBJ1-1	NA	TRBV19	TGTGCCAGTAACAAAGACATTTTCGGCACTGAAGCTTTCTTT	CASNKDIFGTEAFF
few	TRBJ2-6	NA	TRBV7-2	TGTGCCAGCAGCCTAAATAACGGCGCCTGGGCCAACGTCCTGACTTTC	CASSLNNGAWANVLTF
many	TRBJ2-1	NA	TRBV28	TGTGCCAGCAACCCCTCGGTCCGGTATGTCAATGAGCAGTTCTTC	CASNPSVRYVNEQFF
NA	TRBJ2-7	NA	TRBV13	TGTGCCAGTCTTAACTCCGGGGAGAGATACGAGCAGTACTTC	CASLNSGERYEQYF
NA	TRBJ1-1	NA	TRBV6-5	TGTGCCAGCAGGCCCCAACCTCCGGGCGGCACTGAAGCTTTCTTT	CASRPQPPGGTEAFF
NA	TRBJ2-7	TRBD1	TRBV2	TGTGCCAGCACTACCGACAGGGGCCGTTCCTACGAGCAGTACTTC	CASTTDRGRSYEQYF
NA	TRBJ2-5	NA	TRBV2	TGTGCCAGCCGGGGGCTCCAGGGGGGGACCCAGTACTTC	CASRGLQGGTQYF
NA	TRBJ2-1	NA	TRBV5-1	TGCGCCAGCAGCTCAACTACAGGGTCCAATGAGCAGTTCTTC	CASSSTTGSNEQFF
NA	TRBJ2-7	NA	TRBV7-9	TGTGCCAGCAGCCCACAGGGTAGCTCCTACGAGCAGTACTTC	CASSPQGSSYEQYF
NA	TRBJ2-7	TRBD1	TRBV5-1	TGCGCCAGCAGCTATATTGACAGGGGGAACTACGAGCAGTACTTC	CASSYIDRGNYEQYF
few	TRBJ2-1	TRBD2	TRBV7-2	TGTGCCAGCAGCTTAGGACTAGCGAACGGTGAGCAGTTCTTC	CASSLGLANGEQFF
NA	TRBJ2-5	NA	TRBV2	TGTGCCAGCAGTGAAGCTAGGAGTACTATGGGGGGGACCCAGTACTTC	CASSEARSTMGGTQYF
NA	TRBJ1-1	NA	TRBV19	TGTGCCAGTCTTACCCCCGGGACCGTGGGGCCGAACACTGAAGCTTTCTTT	CASLTPGTVGPNTEAFF
few	TRBJ1-4	NA	TRBV15	TGTGCCACCAGCGGGACCAGAGCTCCTAATGAAAAACTGTTTTTT	CATSGTRAPNEKLFF
NA	TRBJ2-1	NA	TRBV28	TGTGCCAGCAGTCATGCGATCGGGGGCACAGATGAGCAGTTCTTC	CASSHAIGGTDEQFF
few	TRBJ1-2	TRBD1	TRBV6-6	TGTGCCAGCAGTTCCGGGACAGGGATTCGTACCTATGGCTACACCTTC	CASSSGTGIRTYGYTF
NA	TRBJ2-7	TRBD1	TRBV6-1	TGTGCCAGCAAGGGACAGGTGAAAACGGAGCAGTACTTC	CASKGQVKTEQYF
few	TRBJ1-1	TRBD1	TRBV28	TGTGCCAGCAGCACCCGGACAGGGAACACTGAAGCTTTCTTT	CASSTRTGNTEAFF
NA	TRBJ1-1	NA	TRBV7-2	TGTGCCAGCAGCTTAGTCAGGGTTGCCATGAACACTGAAGCTTTCTTT	CASSLVRVAMNTEAFF
NA	TRBJ2-1	NA	TRBV7-2	TGTGCCAGCAGCTCTATAACGGCGGTCAGCTCCTACAATGAGCAGTTCTTC	CASSSITAVSSYNEQFF
NA	TRBJ2-7	NA	TRBV18	TGTGCCAGCTCGGACGCCAACGAGCAGTACTTC	CASSDANEQYF
few	TRBJ2-7	NA	TRBV20-1	TGCAGTGTGGGGGCTTACGAGCAGTACTTC	CSVGAYEQYF
NA	TRBJ2-7	TRBD2	TRBV10-3	TGTGCCACTAGCGGGAGTTCCTACGAGCAGTACTTC	CATSGSSYEQYF
NA	TRBJ2-6	TRBD2	TRBV7-2	TGTGCCAGCAGCTCCGGACTAGCGGGAGTGGTTGGGGCCAACGTCCTGACTTTC	CASSSGLAGVVGANVLTF
NA	TRBJ2-2	NA	TRBV9	TGTGCCAGCAGCGTTTCAGGGACCACCGGGGAGCTGTTTTTT	CASSVSGTTGELFF
few	TRBJ2-7	NA	TRBV2	TGTGCCAGCAAGGTTTTGGACGAGCAGTACTTC	CASKVLDEQYF
NA	TRBJ2-3	NA	TRBV4-2	TGTGCCAGCAGCCAAGATTGGGGGGGGCGCCTAGCGTCTAAAGATACGCAGTATTTT	CASSQDWGGRLASKDTQYF